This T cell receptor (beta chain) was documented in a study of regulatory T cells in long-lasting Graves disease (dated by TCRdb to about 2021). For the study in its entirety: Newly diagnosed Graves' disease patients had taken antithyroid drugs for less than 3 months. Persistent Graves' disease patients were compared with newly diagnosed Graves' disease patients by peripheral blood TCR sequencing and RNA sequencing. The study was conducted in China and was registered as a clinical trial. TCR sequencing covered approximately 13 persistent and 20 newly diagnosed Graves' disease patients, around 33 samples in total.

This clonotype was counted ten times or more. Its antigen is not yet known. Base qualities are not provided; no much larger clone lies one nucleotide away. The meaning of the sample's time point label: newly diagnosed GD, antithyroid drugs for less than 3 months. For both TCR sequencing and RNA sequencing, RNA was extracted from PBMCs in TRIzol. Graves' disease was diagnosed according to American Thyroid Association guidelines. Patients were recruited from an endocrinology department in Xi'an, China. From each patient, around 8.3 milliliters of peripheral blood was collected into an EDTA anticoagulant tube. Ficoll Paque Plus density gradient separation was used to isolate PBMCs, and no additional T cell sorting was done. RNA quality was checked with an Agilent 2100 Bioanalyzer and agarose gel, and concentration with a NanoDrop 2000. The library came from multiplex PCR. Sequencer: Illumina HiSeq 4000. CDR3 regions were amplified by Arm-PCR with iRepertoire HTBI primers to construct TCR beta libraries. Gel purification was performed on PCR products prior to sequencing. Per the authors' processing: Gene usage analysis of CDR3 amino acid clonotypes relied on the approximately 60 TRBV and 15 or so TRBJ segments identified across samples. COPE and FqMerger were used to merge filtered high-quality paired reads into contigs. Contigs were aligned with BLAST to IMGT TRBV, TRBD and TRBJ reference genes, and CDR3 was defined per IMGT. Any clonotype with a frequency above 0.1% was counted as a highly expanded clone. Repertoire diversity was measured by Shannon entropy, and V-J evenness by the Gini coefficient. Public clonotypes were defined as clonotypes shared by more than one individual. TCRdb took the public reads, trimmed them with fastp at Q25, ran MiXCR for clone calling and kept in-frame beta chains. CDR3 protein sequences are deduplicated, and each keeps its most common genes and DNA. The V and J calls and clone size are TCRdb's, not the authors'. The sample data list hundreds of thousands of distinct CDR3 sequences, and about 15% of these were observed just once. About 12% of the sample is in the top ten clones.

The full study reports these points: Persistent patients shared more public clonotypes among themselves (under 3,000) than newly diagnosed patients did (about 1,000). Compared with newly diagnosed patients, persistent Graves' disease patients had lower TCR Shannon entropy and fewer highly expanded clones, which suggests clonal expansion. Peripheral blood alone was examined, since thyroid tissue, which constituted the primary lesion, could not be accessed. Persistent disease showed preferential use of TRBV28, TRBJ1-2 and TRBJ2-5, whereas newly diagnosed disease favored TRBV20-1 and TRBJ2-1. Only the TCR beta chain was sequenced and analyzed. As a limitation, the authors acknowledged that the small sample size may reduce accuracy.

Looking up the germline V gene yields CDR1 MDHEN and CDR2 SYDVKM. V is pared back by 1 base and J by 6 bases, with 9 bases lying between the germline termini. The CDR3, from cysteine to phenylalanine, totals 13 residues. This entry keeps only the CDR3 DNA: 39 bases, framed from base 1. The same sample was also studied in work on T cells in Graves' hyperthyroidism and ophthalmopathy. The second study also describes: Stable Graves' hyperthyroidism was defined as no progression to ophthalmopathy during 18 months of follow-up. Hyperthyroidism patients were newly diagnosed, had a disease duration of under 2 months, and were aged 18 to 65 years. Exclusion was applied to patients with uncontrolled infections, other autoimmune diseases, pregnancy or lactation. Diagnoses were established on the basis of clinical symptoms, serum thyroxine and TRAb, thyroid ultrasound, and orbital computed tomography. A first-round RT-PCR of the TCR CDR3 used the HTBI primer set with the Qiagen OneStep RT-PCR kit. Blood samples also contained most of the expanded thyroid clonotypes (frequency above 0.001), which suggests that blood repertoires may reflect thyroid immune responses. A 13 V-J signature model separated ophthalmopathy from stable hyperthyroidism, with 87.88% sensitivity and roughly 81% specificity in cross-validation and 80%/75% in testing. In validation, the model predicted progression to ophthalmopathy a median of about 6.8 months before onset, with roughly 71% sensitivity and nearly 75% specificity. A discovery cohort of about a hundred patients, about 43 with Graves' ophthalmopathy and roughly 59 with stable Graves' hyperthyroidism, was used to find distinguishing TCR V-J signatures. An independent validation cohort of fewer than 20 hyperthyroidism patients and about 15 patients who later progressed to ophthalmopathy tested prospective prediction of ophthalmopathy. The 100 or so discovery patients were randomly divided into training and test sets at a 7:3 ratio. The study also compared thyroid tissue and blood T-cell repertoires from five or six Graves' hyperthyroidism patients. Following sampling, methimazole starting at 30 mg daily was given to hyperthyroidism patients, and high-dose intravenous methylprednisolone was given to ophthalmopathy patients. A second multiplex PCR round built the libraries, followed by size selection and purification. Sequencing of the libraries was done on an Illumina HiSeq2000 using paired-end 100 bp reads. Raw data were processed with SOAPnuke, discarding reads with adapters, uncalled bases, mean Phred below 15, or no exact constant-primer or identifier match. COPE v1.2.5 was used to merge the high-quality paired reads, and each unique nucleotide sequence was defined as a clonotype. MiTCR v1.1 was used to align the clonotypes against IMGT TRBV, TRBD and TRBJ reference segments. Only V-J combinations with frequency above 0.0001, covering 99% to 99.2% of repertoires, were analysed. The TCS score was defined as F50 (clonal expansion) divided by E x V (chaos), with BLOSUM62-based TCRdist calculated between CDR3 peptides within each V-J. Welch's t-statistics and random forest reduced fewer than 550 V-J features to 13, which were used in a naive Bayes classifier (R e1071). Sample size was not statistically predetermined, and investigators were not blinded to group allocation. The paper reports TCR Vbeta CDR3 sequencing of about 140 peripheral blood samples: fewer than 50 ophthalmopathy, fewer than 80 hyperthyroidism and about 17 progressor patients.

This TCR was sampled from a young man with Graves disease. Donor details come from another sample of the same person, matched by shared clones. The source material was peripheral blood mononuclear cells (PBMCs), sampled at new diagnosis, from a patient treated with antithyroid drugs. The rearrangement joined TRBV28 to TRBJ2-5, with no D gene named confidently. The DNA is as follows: TGTGCCAGCAGTTTATACGGCCGGAAGACCCAGTACTTC. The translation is CASSLYGRKTQYF.